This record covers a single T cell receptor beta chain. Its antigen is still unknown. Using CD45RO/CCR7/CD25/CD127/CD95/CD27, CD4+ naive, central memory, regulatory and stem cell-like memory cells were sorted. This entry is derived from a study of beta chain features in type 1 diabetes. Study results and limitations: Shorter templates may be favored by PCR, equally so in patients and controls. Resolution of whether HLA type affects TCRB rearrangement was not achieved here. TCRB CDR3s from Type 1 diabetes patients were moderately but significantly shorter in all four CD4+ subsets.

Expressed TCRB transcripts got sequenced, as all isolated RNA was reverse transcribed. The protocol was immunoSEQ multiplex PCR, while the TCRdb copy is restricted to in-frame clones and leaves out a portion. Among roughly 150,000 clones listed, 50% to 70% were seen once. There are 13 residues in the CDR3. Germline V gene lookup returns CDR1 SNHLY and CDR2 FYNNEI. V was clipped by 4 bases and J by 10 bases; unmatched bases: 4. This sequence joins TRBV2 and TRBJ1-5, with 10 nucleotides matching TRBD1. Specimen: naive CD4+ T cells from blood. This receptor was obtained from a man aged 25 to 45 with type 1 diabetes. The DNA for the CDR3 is TGTGCCAGCAGTGCCGGGACAGGGGTTCCCCAGCATTTT. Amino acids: CASSAGTGVPQHF.